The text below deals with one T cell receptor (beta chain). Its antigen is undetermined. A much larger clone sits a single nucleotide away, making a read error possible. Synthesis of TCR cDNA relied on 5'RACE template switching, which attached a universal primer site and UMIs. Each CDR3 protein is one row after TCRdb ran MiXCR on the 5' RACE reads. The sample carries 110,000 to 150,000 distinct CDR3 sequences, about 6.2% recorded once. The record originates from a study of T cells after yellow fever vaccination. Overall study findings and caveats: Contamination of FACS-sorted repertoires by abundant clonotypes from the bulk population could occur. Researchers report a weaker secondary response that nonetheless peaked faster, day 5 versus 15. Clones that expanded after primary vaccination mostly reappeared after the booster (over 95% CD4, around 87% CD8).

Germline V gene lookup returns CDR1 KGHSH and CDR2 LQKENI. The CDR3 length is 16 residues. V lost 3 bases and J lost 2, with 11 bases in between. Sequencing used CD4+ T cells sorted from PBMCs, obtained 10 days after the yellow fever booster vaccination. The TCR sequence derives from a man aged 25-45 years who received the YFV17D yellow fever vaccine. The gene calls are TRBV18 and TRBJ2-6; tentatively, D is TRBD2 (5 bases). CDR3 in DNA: TGTGCCAGCTCACCTGCGCTCGGGACTGGGGCCAACGTCCTGACTTTC. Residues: CASSPALGTGANVLTF.